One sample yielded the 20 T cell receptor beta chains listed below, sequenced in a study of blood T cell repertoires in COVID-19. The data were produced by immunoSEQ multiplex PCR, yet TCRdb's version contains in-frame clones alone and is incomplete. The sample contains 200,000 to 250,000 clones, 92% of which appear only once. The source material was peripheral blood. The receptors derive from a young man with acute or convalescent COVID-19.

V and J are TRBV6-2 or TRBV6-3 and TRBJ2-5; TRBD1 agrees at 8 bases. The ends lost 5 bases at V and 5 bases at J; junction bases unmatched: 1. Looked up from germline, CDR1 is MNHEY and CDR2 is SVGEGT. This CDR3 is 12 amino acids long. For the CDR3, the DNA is TGTGCCAGCAGTAGACAGGGGGAGACCCAGTACTTC. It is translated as CASSRQGETQYF.

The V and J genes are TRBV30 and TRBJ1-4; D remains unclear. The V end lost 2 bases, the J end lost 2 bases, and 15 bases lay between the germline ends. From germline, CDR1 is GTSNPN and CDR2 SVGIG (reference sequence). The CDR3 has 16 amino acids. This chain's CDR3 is CAWSQRSGWTNEKLFF. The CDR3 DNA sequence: TGTGCCTGGAGTCAGAGGTCGGGTTGGACTAATGAAAAACTGTTTTTT. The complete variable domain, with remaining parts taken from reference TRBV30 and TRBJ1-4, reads SQTIHQWPATLVQPVGSPLSLECTVEGTSNPNLYWYRQAAGRGLQLLFYSVGIGQISSEVPQNLSASRPQDRQFILSSKKLLLSDSGFYLCAWSQRSGWTNEKLFFGSGTQLSVL.

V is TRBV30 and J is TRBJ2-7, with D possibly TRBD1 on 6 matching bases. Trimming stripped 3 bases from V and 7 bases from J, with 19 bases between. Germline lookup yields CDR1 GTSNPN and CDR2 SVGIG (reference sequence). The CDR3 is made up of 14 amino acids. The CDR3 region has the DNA TGTGCCTGGAGGACAGGACAGTCCTTCTGGGAGCAGTACTTC. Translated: CAWRTGQSFWEQYF.

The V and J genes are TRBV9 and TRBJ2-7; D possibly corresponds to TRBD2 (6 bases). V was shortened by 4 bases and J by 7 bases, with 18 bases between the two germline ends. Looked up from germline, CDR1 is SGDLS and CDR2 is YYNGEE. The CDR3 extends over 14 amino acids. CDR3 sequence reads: CASSNREQASEQYF. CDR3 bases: TGTGCCAGCAGCAACCGGGAGCAGGCAAGTGAGCAGTACTTC.

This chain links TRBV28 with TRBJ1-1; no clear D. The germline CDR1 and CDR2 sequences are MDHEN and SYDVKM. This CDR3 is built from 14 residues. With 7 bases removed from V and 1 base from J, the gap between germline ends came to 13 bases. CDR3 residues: CASTLRAANTEAFF. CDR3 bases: TGTGCCAGCACCCTGCGGGCAGCGAACACTGAAGCTTTCTTT.

CDR3 protein: CASRRDLSSGNTIYF. The CDR3 DNA is TGTGCCAGCAGAAGGGACTTGAGCTCTGGAAACACCATATATTTT. The V call is TRBV6-5, the J call TRBJ1-3, with TRBD1 as a possible D gene (5 bases). The CDR3 extends over 15 amino acids. The germline V and J ends were trimmed by 6 bases and 0 bases, with 12 bases remaining between them. Germline CDR1 MNHEY, CDR2 SVGAGI.

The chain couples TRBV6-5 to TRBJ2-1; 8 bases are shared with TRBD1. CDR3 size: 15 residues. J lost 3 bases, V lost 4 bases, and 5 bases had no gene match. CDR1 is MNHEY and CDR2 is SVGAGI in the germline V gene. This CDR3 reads CASSSDRGGYNEQFF. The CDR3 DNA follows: TGTGCCAGCAGTTCCGACAGGGGAGGCTACAATGAGCAGTTCTTC.

The CDR3 region is CASSLGPGDIQYF. The DNA of the CDR3 is TGCGCCAGCAGCCTTGGACCCGGGGACATTCAGTACTTC. This chain uses TRBV4-1 with TRBJ2-4, with D perhaps matching TRBD2 (5 bases). The CDR3 contains 13 residues. Trimming left V 4 bases short and J 8 bases short, with 12 bases between. CDR1 is MGHRA, CDR2 YSYEKL, per germline.

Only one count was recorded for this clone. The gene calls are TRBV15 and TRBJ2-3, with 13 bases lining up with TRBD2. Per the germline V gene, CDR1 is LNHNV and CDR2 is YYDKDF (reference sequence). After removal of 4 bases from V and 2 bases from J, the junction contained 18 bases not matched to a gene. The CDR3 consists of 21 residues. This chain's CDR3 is CATSIRGLAGKTSSFTDTQYF. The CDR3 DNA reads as TGTGCCACCAGCATAAGGGGACTAGCGGGAAAGACGAGTAGCTTCACAGATACGCAGTATTTT.

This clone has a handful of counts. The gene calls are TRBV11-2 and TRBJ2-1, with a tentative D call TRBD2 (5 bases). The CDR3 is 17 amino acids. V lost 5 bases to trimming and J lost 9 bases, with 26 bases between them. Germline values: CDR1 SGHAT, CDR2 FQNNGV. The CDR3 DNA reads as TGTGCCAGCAGCCTCCTAGGCGTAATGATGCCTGAGGGTGAGCAGTTCTTC. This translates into CASSLLGVMMPEGEQFF. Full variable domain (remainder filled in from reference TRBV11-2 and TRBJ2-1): EAGVAQSPRYKIIEKRQSVAFWCNPISGHATLYWYQQILGQGPKLLIQFQNNGVVDDSQLPKDRFSAERLKGVDSTLKIQPAKLEDSAVYLCASSLLGVMMPEGEQFFGPGTRLTVL.

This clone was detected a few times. CDR3 sequence (DNA): TGTGCCAGCAGCCCAGGGAAAAGCGGGAGAATTGTAACAGATACGCAGTATTTT. Translation gives CASSPGKSGRIVTDTQYF. This chain joins TRBV3-1 (or the pseudogene TRBV3-2) and TRBJ2-3, with 8 nucleotides matching TRBD2. The trim removed 4 bases at V and 3 bases at J, leaving 15 bases unmatched. Germline CDR1 is LGHDT and CDR2 is YNNKEL (reference sequence). This CDR3 comprises 18 residues.

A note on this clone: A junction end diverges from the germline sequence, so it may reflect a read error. The CDR3 spells CASSQGTSGGRRSF. The CDR3 DNA follows: TGTGCCAGCAGCCAGGGGACGAGCGGGGGGCGACGGTCCTTC. The chain uses TRBV3-1 (or the pseudogene TRBV3-2) and TRBJ2-7; 9 nucleotides match TRBD2. The CDR3 sequence is 14 residues long. CDR1 LGHDT and CDR2 YNNKEL come from the germline V gene (reference sequence).

The CDR3 sequence is CASSAGQEVPYEQYF. DNA for the CDR3: TGTGCCAGCAGCGCGGGACAGGAGGTCCCCTACGAGCAGTACTTC. The chain combines TRBV9 with TRBJ2-7; 8 bases are a match to TRBD1. The CDR3 is 15 residues long. The germline V gene has CDR1 SGDLS and CDR2 YYNGEE. The V segment lost 3 bases and the J segment 2 bases; nucleotides outside the gene matches: 7.

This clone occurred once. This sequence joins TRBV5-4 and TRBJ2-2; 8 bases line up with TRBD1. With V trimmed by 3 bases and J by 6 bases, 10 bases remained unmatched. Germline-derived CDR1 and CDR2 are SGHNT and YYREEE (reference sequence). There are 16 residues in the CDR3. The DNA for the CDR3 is TGTGCCAGCAGCTATCAGGGGGCCCGGAGTTCCGGGGAGCTGTTTTTT. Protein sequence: CASSYQGARSSGELFF.

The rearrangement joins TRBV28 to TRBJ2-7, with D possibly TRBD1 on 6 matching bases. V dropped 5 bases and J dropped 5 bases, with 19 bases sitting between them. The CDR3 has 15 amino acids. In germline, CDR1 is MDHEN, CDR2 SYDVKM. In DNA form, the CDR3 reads TGTGCCAGCAGTGCCGCCGACAGGTTACGCAACGAGCAGTACTTC. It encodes CASSAADRLRNEQYF.

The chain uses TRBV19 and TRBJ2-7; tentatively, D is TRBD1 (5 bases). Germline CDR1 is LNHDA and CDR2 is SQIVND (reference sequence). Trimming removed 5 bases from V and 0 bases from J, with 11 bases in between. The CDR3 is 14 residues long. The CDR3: CASSWGGFSYEQYF. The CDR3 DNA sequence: TGTGCCAGTAGTTGGGGCGGTTTCTCCTACGAGCAGTACTTC.

The CDR3 DNA sequence: TGTGCCAGCAGTTTCCGCGGGAGTGGGTCGGAGACCCAGTACTTC. It encodes CASSFRGSGSETQYF. V usage is TRBV27 and J usage is TRBJ2-5; TRBD2 matches 7 bases. The J segment lost 5 bases and the V segment lost 3 bases, leaving 9 bases of the junction unmatched. Germline CDR1 MNHEY, CDR2 SMNVEV (reference sequence). The CDR3 loop spans 15 amino acids.

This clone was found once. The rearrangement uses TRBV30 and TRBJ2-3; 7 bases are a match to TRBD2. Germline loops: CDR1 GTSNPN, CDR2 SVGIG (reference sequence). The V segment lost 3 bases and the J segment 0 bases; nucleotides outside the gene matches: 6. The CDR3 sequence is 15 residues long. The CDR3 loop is CAWSRGETSTDTQYF. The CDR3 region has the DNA TGTGCCTGGAGCCGGGGGGAGACTAGCACAGATACGCAGTATTTT.

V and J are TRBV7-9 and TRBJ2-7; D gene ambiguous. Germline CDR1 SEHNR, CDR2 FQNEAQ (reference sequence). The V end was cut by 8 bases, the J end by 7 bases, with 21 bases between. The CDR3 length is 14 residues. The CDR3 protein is CASAKAAAGGEQYF. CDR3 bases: TGTGCCAGCGCAAAGGCGGCGGCCGGCGGAGAGCAGTACTTC.

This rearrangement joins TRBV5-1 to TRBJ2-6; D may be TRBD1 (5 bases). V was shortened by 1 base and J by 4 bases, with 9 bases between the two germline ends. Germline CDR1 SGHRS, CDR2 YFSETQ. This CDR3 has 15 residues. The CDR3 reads CASSLSGNGANVLTF. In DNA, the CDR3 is TGCGCCAGCAGCTTGTCAGGGAACGGGGCCAACGTCCTGACTTTC.